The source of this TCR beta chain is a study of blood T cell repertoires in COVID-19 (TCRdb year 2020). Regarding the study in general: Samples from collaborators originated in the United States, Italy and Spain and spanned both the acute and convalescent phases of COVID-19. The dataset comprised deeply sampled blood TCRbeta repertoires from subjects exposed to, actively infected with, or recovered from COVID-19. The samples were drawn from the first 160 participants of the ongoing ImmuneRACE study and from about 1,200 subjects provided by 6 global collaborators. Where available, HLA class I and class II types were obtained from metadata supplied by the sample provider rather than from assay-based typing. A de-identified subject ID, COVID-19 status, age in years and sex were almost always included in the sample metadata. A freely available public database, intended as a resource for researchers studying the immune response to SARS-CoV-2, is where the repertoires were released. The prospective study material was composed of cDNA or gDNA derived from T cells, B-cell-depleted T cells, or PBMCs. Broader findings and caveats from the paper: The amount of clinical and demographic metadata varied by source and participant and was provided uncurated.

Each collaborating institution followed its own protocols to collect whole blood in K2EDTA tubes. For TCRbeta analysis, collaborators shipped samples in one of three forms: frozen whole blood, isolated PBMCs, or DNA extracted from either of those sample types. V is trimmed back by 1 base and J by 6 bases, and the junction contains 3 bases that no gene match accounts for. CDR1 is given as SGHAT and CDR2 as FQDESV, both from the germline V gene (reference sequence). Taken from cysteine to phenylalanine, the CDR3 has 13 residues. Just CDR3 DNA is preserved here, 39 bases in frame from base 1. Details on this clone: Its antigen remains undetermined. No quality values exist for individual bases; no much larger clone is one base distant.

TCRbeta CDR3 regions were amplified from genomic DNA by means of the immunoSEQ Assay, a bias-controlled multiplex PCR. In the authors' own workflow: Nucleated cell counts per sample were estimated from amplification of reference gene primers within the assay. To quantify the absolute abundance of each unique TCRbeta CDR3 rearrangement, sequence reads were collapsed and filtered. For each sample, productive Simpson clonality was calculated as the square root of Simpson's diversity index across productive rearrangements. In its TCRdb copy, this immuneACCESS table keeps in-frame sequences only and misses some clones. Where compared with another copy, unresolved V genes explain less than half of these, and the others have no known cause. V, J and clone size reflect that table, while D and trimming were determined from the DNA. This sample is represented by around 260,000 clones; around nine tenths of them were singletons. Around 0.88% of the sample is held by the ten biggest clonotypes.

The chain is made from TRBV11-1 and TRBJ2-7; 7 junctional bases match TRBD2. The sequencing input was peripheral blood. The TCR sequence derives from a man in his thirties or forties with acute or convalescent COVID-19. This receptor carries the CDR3 CASSLETSSEQYF. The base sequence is TGTGCCAGCAGCTTAGAGACTAGCAGCGAGCAGTACTTC.